A selection of T cell receptor beta chains follows, all from one sample in a study of blood T cell repertoires in COVID-19. Clones were sequenced by immunoSEQ multiplex PCR, and TCRdb holds only the in-frame ones, with some missing. The sample yields tens of thousands of clones, about 89% seen once. The specimen sequenced was peripheral blood. The receptors were sampled from a human donor in a cohort sampled during active COVID-19. The CDR3 runs from the conserved cysteine through the conserved F or W. A D gene is named only where the DNA matches it firmly. For some rows the clone size is stated as once, few or many, or as a class when expanded; others skip it.

V,J,D,size,CDR3,DNA
TRBV28,TRBJ2-1,TRBD1,NA,CASIHRQGAWNEQFF,TGTGCCAGCATCCACCGACAGGGGGCGTGGAATGAGCAGTTCTTC
TRBV5-6,TRBJ2-7,NA,NA,CASGVLAVAPNEQYF,TGTGCCAGCGGAGTACTAGCAGTTGCCCCCAACGAGCAGTACTTC
TRBV4-1,TRBJ2-1,TRBD2,NA,CASSQDRLAGFGNEQFF,TGCGCCAGCAGCCAAGACCGACTAGCGGGATTCGGCAATGAGCAGTTCTTC
TRBV11-3,TRBJ2-7,NA,NA,CASSLGSGSWLEQYF,TGTGCCAGCAGCTTAGGTTCAGGCAGTTGGCTCGAGCAGTACTTC
TRBV7-2,TRBJ2-7,NA,NA,CASSLIPEQGRYSF,TGTGCCAGCAGCTTAATTCCTGAGCAGGGAAGATATAGCTTC
TRBV12-5,TRBJ2-1,NA,NA,CASGLVCPAKTGTHHEQFF,TGTGCTAGTGGTTTGGTATGCCCCGCCAAGACAGGGACTCATCATGAGCAGTTCTTC
TRBV29-1,TRBJ2-3,NA,NA,CSVGGRSTDTQYF,TGCAGCGTTGGAGGCAGAAGCACAGATACGCAGTATTTT
TRBV7-2,TRBJ2-7,TRBD1,few,CASSLGGQEIYEQYF,TGTGCCAGCAGCTTAGGGGGACAGGAGATCTACGAGCAGTACTTC
TRBV7-9,TRBJ2-5,NA,NA,CASSLSSSQETQYF,TGTGCCAGCAGTCTTAGCAGTTCCCAAGAGACCCAGTACTTC
TRBV6-6,TRBJ2-7,NA,NA,CASSYEGWEQYF,TGTGCCAGCAGTTACGAGGGTTGGGAGCAGTACTTC
TRBV27,TRBJ1-2,TRBD1,NA,CASSLDRSYGYTF,TGTGCCAGCAGTTTGGACAGGAGCTATGGCTACACCTTC
TRBV28,TRBJ2-3,NA,NA,CASNHLDRSTDTQYF,TGTGCCAGCAACCACTTAGACAGGAGCACAGATACGCAGTATTTT
TRBV18,TRBJ1-1,TRBD1,NA,CASSGQANTEAFF,TGTGCCAGCTCAGGACAGGCGAACACTGAAGCTTTCTTT
TRBV7-2,TRBJ1-5,NA,NA,CASRRMGNQPQHF,TGTGCGAGCAGGCGTATGGGCAATCAGCCCCAGCATTTT
TRBV7-3,TRBJ2-6,TRBD2,NA,CASSALAGVAGANVLTF,TGTGCCAGCAGCGCACTAGCGGGAGTTGCTGGGGCCAACGTCCTGACTTTC
TRBV2,TRBJ2-7,NA,NA,CASSPQGIAYEQYF,TGTGCCAGCAGTCCTCAGGGGATAGCCTACGAGCAGTACTTC
TRBV7-2,TRBJ2-5,TRBD2,NA,CASSLVGGSRTQYF,TGTGCCAGCAGCTTAGTCGGCGGGAGCAGGACCCAGTACTTC
TRBV18,TRBJ1-2,TRBD1,NA,CASTTGLGQGYGGYTF,TGTGCCAGCACGACGGGGCTGGGACAGGGGTATGGTGGCTACACCTTC
TRBV6-2/TRBV6-3,TRBJ2-7,NA,NA,CASSYLYEQYF,TGTGCCAGCAGTTACTTATACGAGCAGTACTTC
TRBV25-1,TRBJ2-1,NA,NA,CASSQGGHSYNEQFF,TGTGCCAGCAGTCAAGGGGGACACTCCTACAATGAGCAGTTCTTC
TRBV3-1/TRBV3-2,TRBJ1-4,TRBD1,NA,CASSHRTGGNEKLFF,TGTGCCAGCAGCCACCGGACAGGGGGTAATGAAAAACTGTTTTTT
TRBV20-1,TRBJ2-1,NA,NA,CSASRGNSYNEQFF,TGCAGTGCTAGTCGCGGGAACTCCTACAATGAGCAGTTCTTC
TRBV4-1,TRBJ2-2,NA,once,CASSQGDKDTGELFF,TGCGCCAGCAGCCAGGGGGACAAAGACACCGGGGAGCTGTTTTTT
TRBV6-2/TRBV6-3,TRBJ1-6,NA,NA,CASSYSSNSPLHF,TGTGCCAGCAGTTACTCGAGTAATTCACCCCTCCACTTT
TRBV7-8,TRBJ2-1,NA,NA,CASTSSYNEQFF,TGTGCCAGCACTAGTTCCTACAATGAGCAGTTCTTC